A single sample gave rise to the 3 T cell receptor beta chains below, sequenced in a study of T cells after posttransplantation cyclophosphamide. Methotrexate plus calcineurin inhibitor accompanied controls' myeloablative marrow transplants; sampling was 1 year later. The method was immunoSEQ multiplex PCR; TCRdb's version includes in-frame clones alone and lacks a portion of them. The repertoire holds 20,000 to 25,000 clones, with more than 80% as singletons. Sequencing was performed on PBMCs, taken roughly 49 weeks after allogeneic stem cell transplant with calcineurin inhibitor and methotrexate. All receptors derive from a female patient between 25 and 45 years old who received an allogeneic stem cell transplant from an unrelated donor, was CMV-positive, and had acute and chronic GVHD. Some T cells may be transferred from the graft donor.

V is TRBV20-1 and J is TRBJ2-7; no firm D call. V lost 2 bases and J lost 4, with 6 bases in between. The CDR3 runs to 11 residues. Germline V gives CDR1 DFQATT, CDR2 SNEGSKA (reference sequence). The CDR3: CSARLVYEQYF. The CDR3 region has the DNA TGCAGTGCTAGATTAGTATACGAGCAGTACTTC.

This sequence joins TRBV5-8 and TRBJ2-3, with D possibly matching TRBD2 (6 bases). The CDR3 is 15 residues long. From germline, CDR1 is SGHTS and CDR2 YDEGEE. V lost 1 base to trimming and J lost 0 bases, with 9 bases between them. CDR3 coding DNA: TGTGCCAGCAGCTTGACGGGGGTGAGCACAGATACGCAGTATTTT. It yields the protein CASSLTGVSTDTQYF.

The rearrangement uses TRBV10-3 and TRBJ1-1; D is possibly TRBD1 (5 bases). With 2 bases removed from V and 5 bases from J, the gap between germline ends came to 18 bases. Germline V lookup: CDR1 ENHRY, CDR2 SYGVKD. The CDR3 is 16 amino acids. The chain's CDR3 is CAISEAPWRGRTEAFF. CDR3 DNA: TGTGCCATCAGTGAGGCGCCCTGGAGGGGAAGGACTGAAGCTTTCTTT.